This T cell receptor (beta chain) is drawn from a study of T cells after yellow fever vaccination. Trimming shortened V by 3 bases and J by 10 bases, and 19 bases separated the two germline ends. The CDR3 has 15 residues. The V gene's germline CDR1 is SGHTA and CDR2 FQGNSA. Study-wide results and caveats: Most clones from primary vaccination resurfaced after the booster (under 97% CD4, 88% CD8).

TCRdb fed the 5' RACE reads into MiXCR, producing one record per CDR3 protein. This sample has approximately 47,000 distinct CDR3 sequences; more than 6% occur once, and the top ten carry 8.5% to 12%. This clonotype was seen many times. The chain has TRBV7-2 and TRBJ2-1; D not certain. The sequence came from a man in his thirties or forties who received the YFV17D yellow fever vaccine. Sequences were derived from PBMCs, either bulk or a sorted T-cell subset (CD4+, CD8+, memory, or dextramer-sorted; not recorded which), sampled 45 days after the yellow fever booster vaccination. The CDR3 nucleotides read TGTGCCAGCAGCTTGGAAGGAGTTCGAACGCGGGAGCAGTTCTTC. Amino acid sequence: CASSLEGVRTREQFF.